A selection of T cell receptor beta chains follows, all from one sample in a study of CD4+ T cells in melanoma. Clones were read by immunoSEQ multiplex PCR, and TCRdb kept only the in-frame ones, dropping some. The table lists about 21,000 clones, 78% of them singletons. The receptor source for this set is a human donor with melanoma. Each CDR3 is given with its conserved first and last residue. D genes are given only for firm matches. Size tells how often a clone was seen (once, few, many) or the class of an expanded clone, and some rows leave it out.

V	J	D	size	CDR3	DNA
TRBV30	TRBJ1-5	NA	NA	CAWSTEVLANQPQHF	TGTGCCTGGTCCACCGAGGTTCTCGCAAATCAGCCCCAGCATTTT
TRBV11-2	TRBJ1-3	NA	NA	CASSLYTGSSGNTIYF	TGTGCCAGCAGCTTATACACAGGGAGCTCTGGAAACACCATATATTTT
TRBV20-1	TRBJ1-1	NA	once	CSASLAPEAFF	TGCAGTGCTAGCCTAGCACCTGAAGCTTTCTTT
TRBV7-7	TRBJ2-7	TRBD1	NA	CASSVGQAYEQYF	TGTGCCAGCAGCGTGGGACAGGCCTACGAGCAGTACTTC
TRBV27	TRBJ2-6	NA	few	CASTVRIGGANVLTF	TGTGCCAGCACGGTGAGGATTGGAGGGGCCAACGTCCTGACTTTC
TRBV30	TRBJ1-6	TRBD1	NA	CAWSSGGNSPLHF	TGTGCCTGGTCCTCAGGGGGAAATTCACCCCTCCACTTT
TRBV5-1	TRBJ1-6	TRBD1	NA	CASSPRTGGGSPLHF	TGCGCCAGCAGCCCCCGGACAGGGGGCGGTTCACCCCTCCACTTT
TRBV9	TRBJ2-1	TRBD2	NA	CASSVGLGGGTNEQFF	TGTGCCAGCAGCGTGGGGCTGGGCGGGGGGACCAATGAGCAGTTCTTC
TRBV14	TRBJ2-7	NA	medium-sized	CASSYGNRPYEQYF	TGTGCCAGCAGCTATGGGAACCGCCCCTACGAGCAGTACTTC
TRBV5-6	TRBJ2-2	TRBD2	NA	CASSSLSGGGAFGGELFF	TGTGCCAGCAGCAGCCTTTCTGGCGGGGGGGCCTTCGGCGGGGAGCTGTTTTTT
TRBV18	TRBJ1-5	NA	NA	CASSPLPRDQPQHF	TGTGCCAGCTCACCCCTCCCTCGGGATCAGCCCCAGCATTTT
TRBV2	TRBJ2-5	NA	NA	CASSENRIQETQYF	TGTGCCAGCAGTGAAAATCGGATCCAAGAGACCCAGTACTTC
TRBV19	TRBJ2-7	TRBD1	NA	CASSSQTGSYEQYF	TGTGCCAGTAGTTCCCAGACAGGGTCCTACGAGCAGTACTTC
TRBV7-8	TRBJ2-7	NA	NA	CASSLGHSGSYEQYF	TGTGCCAGCAGCTTAGGCCATAGCGGTTCCTACGAGCAGTACTTC
TRBV5-1	TRBJ1-2	TRBD1	once	CASSLDRGDGYTF	TGCGCCAGCAGCTTGGACAGGGGAGATGGCTACACCTTC
TRBV4-1	TRBJ1-5	NA	NA	CASSHREGSNQPQHF	TGCGCCAGCAGCCACCGTGAGGGGAGCAATCAGCCCCAGCATTTT